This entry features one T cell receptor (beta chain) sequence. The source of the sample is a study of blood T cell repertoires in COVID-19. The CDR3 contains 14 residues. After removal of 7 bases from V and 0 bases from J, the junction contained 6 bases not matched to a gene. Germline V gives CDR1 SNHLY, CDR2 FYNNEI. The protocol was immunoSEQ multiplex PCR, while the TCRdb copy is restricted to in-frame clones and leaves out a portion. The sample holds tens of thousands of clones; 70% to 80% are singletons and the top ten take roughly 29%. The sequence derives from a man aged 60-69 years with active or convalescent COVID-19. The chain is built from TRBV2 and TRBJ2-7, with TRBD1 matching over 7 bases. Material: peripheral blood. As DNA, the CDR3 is TGTGCCAGCACCCTTAGACAGGGCTCCTACGAGCAGTACTTC. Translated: CASTLRQGSYEQYF.